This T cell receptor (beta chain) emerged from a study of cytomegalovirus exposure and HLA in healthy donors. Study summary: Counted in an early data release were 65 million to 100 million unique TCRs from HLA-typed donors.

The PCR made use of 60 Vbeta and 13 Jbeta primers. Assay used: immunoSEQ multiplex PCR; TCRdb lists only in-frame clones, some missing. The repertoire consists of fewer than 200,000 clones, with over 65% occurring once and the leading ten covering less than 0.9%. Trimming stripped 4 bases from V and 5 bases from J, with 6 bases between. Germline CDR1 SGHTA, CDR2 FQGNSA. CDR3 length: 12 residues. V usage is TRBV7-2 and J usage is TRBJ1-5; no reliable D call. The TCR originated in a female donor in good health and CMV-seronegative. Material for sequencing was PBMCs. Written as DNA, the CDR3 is TGTGCCAGCAGCTCCCTTCATCAGCCCCAGCATTTT. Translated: CASSSLHQPQHF.